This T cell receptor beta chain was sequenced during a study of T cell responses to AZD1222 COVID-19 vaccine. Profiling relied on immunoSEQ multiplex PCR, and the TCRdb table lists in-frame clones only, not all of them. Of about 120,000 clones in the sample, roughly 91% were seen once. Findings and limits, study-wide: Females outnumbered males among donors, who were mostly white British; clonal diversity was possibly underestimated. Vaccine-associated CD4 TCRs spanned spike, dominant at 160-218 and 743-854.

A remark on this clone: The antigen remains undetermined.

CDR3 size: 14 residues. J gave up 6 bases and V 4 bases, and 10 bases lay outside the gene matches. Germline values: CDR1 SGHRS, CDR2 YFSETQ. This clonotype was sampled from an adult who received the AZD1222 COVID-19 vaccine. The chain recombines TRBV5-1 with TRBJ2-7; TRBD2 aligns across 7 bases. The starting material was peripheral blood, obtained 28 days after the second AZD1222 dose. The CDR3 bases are TGCGCCAGCAGCCCCCTGGGGAGGGCCCTCGAGCAGTACTTC. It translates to CASSPLGRALEQYF.